This T cell receptor beta chain derives from a study of CDR3 diversity in severe acne. V was pared by 0 bases and J by 0 bases, with 7 bases between. The CDR3 length is 15 residues. From germline, CDR1 is SGHTS and CDR2 YDEGEE. This clonotype has at least ten counts. The conserved closing phenylalanine or tryptophan is absent in this CDR3, likely reflecting a read error. TCRdb passed the PCR reads through MiXCR, listing each CDR3 protein once. The sample holds 89,000 or so distinct CDR3 sequences, 45% to 50% seen once. The sequenced sample consisted of blood. This TCR derives from a male donor in good health, serving as a control. The V gene is TRBV5-8, the J gene TRBJ1-5; unclear D gene. Here the CDR3 reads CASSLARVSNQPQHL. As DNA, the CDR3 is TGTGCCAGCAGCTTGGCGCGGGTTAGCAATCAGCCCCAGCATCTT.